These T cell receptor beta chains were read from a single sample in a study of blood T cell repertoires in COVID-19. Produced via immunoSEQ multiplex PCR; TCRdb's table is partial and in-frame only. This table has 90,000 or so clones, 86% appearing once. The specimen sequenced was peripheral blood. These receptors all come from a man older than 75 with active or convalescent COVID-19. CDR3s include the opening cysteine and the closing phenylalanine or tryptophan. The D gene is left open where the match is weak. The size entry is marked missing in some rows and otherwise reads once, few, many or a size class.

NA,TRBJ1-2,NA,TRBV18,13,CASSPRINYGYTF,TGTGCCAGCTCACCACGTATAAACTATGGCTACACCTTC
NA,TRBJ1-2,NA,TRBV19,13,CASTKTGDYGYTF,TGTGCCAGTACCAAGACAGGAGACTATGGCTACACCTTC
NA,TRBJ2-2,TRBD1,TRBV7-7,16,CASSLEAGGNTGELFF,TGTGCTAGCAGCTTAGAGGCAGGGGGCAACACCGGGGAGCTGTTTTTT
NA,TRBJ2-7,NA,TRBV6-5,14,CASRRYSGSYEQYF,TGTGCCAGCAGGCGATATAGCGGCTCCTACGAGCAGTACTTC
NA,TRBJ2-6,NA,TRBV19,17,CASSIPRHDSGANVLTF,TGTGCCAGTAGTATACCCCGACATGATTCTGGGGCCAACGTCCTGACTTTC
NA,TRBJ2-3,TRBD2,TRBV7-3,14,CASSSGTSGDTQYF,TGTGCCAGCAGCTCCGGGACTAGCGGAGATACGCAGTATTTT
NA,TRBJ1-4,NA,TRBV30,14,CAWSVKGWREKLFF,TGTGCCTGGAGTGTAAAGGGGTGGCGTGAAAAACTGTTTTTT
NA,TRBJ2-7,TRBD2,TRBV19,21,CASSIDGRPGTSGRPWPEQYF,TGTGCCAGTAGTATAGACGGCAGACCCGGGACTAGCGGGAGGCCGTGGCCCGAGCAGTACTTC
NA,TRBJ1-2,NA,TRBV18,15,CASSPPGQSLGGYTF,TGTGCCAGCTCACCACCTGGACAGAGCCTGGGAGGCTACACCTTC
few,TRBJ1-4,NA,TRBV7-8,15,CASSLGPVRNEKLFF,TGTGCCAGCAGCTTAGGTCCGGTCCGTAATGAAAAACTGTTTTTT
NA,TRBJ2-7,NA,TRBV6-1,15,CASSEPGGFAYEQYF,TGTGCCAGCAGTGAACCAGGGGGGTTCGCCTACGAGCAGTACTTC
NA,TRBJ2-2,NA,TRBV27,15,CASMAGWAGTGELFF,TGTGCCAGCATGGCGGGTTGGGCGGGCACCGGGGAGCTGTTTTTT
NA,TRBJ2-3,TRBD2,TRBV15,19,CATSARLAGGTQGTDTQYF,TGTGCCACCAGCGCGCGACTAGCGGGAGGAACACAGGGCACAGATACGCAGTATTTT
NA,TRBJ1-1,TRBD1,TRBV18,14,CASSPSGGETEAFF,TGTGCCAGCTCACCATCAGGGGGAGAGACTGAAGCTTTCTTT
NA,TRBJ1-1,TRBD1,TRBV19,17,CASSISPQGVFGTEAFF,TGTGCCAGTAGTATATCCCCACAGGGGGTATTTGGCACTGAAGCTTTCTTT
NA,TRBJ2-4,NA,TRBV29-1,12,CSVELAKNIQYF,TGCAGCGTTGAACTAGCCAAAAACATTCAGTACTTC
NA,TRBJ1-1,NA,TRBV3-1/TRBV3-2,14,CASSPRDMNTEAFF,TGTGCCAGCAGCCCCCGGGACATGAACACTGAAGCTTTCTTT
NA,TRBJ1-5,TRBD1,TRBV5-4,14,CASSLNGQEGPQHF,TGTGCCAGCAGCTTGAATGGACAGGAAGGGCCCCAGCATTTT
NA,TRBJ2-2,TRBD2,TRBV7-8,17,CASSLLLAGVRTGELFF,TGTGCCAGCAGCTTGCTCCTAGCGGGAGTCCGGACCGGGGAGCTGTTTTTT
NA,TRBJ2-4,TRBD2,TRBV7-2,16,CASSPAGGRAGNIQYF,TGTGCCAGCAGCCCCGCAGGCGGGAGGGCCGGAAACATTCAGTACTTC
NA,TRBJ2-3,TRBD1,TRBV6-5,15,CASSYDRGRADTQYF,TGTGCCAGCAGTTACGACAGGGGACGGGCAGATACGCAGTATTTT
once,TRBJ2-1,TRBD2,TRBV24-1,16,CATSDVSGRAYNEQFF,TGTGCCACCAGTGATGTAAGCGGGAGGGCATACAATGAGCAGTTCTTC
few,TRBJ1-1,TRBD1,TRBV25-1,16,CASSEYWDRGPGEAFF,TGTGCCAGCAGTGAATATTGGGACAGGGGCCCTGGTGAAGCTTTCTTT
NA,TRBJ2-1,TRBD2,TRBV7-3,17,CASSLAGTSGSYNEQFF,TGTGCCAGCAGCTTAGCCGGGACTAGCGGCTCCTACAATGAGCAGTTCTTC
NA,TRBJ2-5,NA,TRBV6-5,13,CASSPFPSETQYF,TGTGCCAGCAGTCCTTTCCCCTCGGAGACCCAGTACTTC
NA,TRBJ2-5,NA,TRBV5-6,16,CASSFKAQGFQETQYF,TGTGCCAGCAGCTTCAAAGCGCAGGGGTTCCAAGAGACCCAGTACTTC
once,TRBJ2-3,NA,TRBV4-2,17,CASSQDHLTRSTDTQYF,TGTGCCAGCAGCCAAGATCATTTGACTAGGAGCACAGATACGCAGTATTTT
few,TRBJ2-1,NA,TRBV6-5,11,CASSSTWEQFF,TGTGCCAGCAGTTCGACATGGGAGCAGTTCTTC
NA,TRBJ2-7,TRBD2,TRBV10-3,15,CAISTPGTTPYEQYF,TGTGCCATCAGTACCCCCGGGACTACCCCCTACGAGCAGTACTTC
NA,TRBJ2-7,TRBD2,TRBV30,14,CAWRLASGAYEQYF,TGTGCCTGGAGGCTGGCTAGCGGGGCCTACGAGCAGTACTTC
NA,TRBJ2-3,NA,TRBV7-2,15,CASSPPAAVTDTQYF,TGTGCCAGCAGCCCCCCTGCGGCCGTGACAGATACGCAGTATTTT